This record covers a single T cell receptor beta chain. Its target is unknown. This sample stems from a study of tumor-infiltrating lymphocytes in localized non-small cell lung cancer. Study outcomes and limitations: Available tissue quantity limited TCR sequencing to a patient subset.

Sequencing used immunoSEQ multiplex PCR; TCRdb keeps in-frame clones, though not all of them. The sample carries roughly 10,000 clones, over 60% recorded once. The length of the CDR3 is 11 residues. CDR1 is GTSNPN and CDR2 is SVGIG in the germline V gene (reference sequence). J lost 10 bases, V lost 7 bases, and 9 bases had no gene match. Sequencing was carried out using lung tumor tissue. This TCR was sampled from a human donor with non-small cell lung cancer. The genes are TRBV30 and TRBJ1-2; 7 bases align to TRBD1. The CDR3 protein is CAFQGTDLYTF. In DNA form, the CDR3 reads TGTGCCTTTCAAGGGACAGACCTCTACACCTTC. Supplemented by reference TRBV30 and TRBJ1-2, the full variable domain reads SQTIHQWPATLVQPVGSPLSLECTVEGTSNPNLYWYRQAAGRGLQLLFYSVGIGQISSEVPQNLSASRPQDRQFILSSKKLLLSDSGFYLCAFQGTDLYTFGSGTRLTVV.